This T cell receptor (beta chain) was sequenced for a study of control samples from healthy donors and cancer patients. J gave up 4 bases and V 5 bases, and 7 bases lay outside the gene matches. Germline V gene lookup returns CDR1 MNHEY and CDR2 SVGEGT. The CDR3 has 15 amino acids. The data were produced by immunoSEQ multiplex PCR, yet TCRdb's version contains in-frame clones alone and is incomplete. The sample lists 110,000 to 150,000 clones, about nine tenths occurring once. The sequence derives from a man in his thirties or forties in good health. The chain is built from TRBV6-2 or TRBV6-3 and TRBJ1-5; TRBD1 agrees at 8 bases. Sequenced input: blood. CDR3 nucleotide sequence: TGTGCCAGCAGTCTCGACAGGGGCTGGAATCAGCCCCAGCATTTT. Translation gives CASSLDRGWNQPQHF.